Following are 21 T cell receptor beta chains from one sample sequenced in a study of blood T cell repertoires in COVID-19. Data came from immunoSEQ multiplex PCR; TCRdb stores just in-frame clones and leaves some out. This sample has around 190,000 clones, with 80% to 85% found just once. Input material: peripheral blood. These receptor sequences come from a woman aged 70 to 79 with COVID-19, enrolled during active disease.

The V call is TRBV10-3, the J call TRBJ2-7, with 8 bases identical to TRBD1. Germline-derived CDR1 and CDR2 are ENHRY and SYGVKD. Trimming removed 10 bases from V and 3 bases from J; junction bases left unmatched: 14. The CDR3 has 15 residues. The CDR3 is CATKTGAVAVYEQYF. Here the CDR3 DNA reads TGTGCCACCAAGACAGGGGCCGTCGCAGTCTACGAGCAGTACTTC.

The chain joins TRBV30 to TRBJ2-7; 8 bases fit TRBD2. This CDR3 is 13 amino acids long. V lost 2 bases, J lost 7 bases, and 7 bases stayed unmatched. CDR1 GTSNPN and CDR2 SVGIG come from the germline V gene (reference sequence). CDR3 coding DNA: TGTGCCTGGAGTTTCGGGAGGGGTACGGAGCAGTACTTC. This encodes CAWSFGRGTEQYF.

The CDR3 DNA reads as TGTGCCAGCTCACCATCCACAGGGGGTAACTATGGCTACACCTTC. Translating it yields CASSPSTGGNYGYTF. The chain carries TRBV18 and TRBJ1-2, with 8 bases that match TRBD1. The CDR3 runs to 15 residues. V shed 2 bases, J shed 1 base, and the junction held 3 bases outside the gene matches. In germline, CDR1 is KGHSH, CDR2 LQKENI. The full variable domain, its missing parts supplied by reference TRBV18 and TRBJ1-2, is NAGVMQNPRHLVRRRGQEARLRCSPMKGHSHVYWYRQLPEEGLKFMVYLQKENIIDESGMPKERFSAEFPKEGPSILRIQQVVRGDSAAYFCASSPSTGGNYGYTFGSGTRLTVV.

This chain links TRBV18 with TRBJ2-6; D call uncertain. The germline V gene encodes CDR1 KGHSH and CDR2 LQKENI. This CDR3 is built from 13 residues. Between the trimmed V and J ends, which lost 8 bases and 4 bases, there was a span of 9 bases. The CDR3 region is CASTTLGANVLTF. CDR3 in DNA: TGTGCCAGCACGACATTGGGGGCCAACGTCCTGACTTTC.

This chain links TRBV24-1 with TRBJ1-5, with TRBD1 matching over 8 bases. CDR3 size: 15 residues. The V and J ends lost 7 bases and 1 base, in that order; junction bases with no gene match: 5. Germline V gene sequence: CDR1 KGHDR, CDR2 SFDVKD. The CDR3 DNA sequence: TGTGCCACCAGGGGTCCAGGGGGCAGCAATCAGCCCCAGCATTTT. Its translation is CATRGPGGSNQPQHF.

This rearrangement joins TRBV29-1 to TRBJ2-5; 8 positions match TRBD1. After removal of 8 bases from V and 7 bases from J, the junction contained 15 bases not matched to a gene. Germline lookup yields CDR1 SQVTM and CDR2 ANQGSEA. The CDR3 extends over 14 amino acids. Written as DNA, the CDR3 is TGCAGCTCCCACGGGACAGGTGCCGTCGGGACCCAGTACTTC. This codes for CSSHGTGAVGTQYF.

The chain joins TRBV30 to TRBJ2-2, with 8 positions matching TRBD1. CDR1 is GTSNPN and CDR2 is SVGIG in the germline V gene (reference sequence). This CDR3 comprises 15 residues. Trimming at V came to 0 bases and at J to 7 bases, leaving 7 bases not matched to a gene. This CDR3 reads CAWSVLQGAGGELFF. In DNA form, the CDR3 reads TGTGCCTGGAGTGTACTTCAGGGGGCAGGCGGGGAGCTGTTTTTT.

The chain combines TRBV18 with TRBJ2-4; 9 bases fit TRBD1. V lost 3 bases to trimming and J lost 8 bases; unmatched junction nucleotides: 5. Germline CDR1 and CDR2: KGHSH and LQKENI. The length of the CDR3 is 14 residues. The CDR3 loop reads CASSPRRQGDIQYF. The CDR3 DNA is TGTGCCAGCTCACCTCGTCGACAGGGGGACATTCAGTACTTC.

The chain employs TRBV3-1 (or the pseudogene TRBV3-2) and TRBJ2-5, with TRBD2 matching over 8 bases. The junction had 2 bases not matched to a gene; V was cut back by 0 bases and J by 5 bases. CDR3 length equals 14 residues. CDR1 is LGHDT and CDR2 is YNNKEL in the germline V gene (reference sequence). The CDR3 here is CASSQEGGGETQYF. The CDR3 nucleotides read TGTGCCAGCAGCCAAGAGGGCGGGGGGGAGACCCAGTACTTC.

V is TRBV19 and J is TRBJ1-2; 7 nucleotides align to TRBD1. Germline trimming cut 7 bases from V and 5 bases from J; bases unmatched to any gene: 10. This CDR3 contains 14 residues. Germline V gene lookup returns CDR1 LNHDA and CDR2 SQIVND (reference sequence). The DNA for the CDR3 is TGTGCCAGTACCTCTGACAGGGTAAAGTATGGCTACACCTTC. Amino acid sequence: CASTSDRVKYGYTF.

The V call is TRBV19, the J call TRBJ2-3, with 10 bases matching TRBD2. J lost 2 bases, V lost 5 bases, and 7 bases had no gene match. This CDR3 is built from 16 residues. Germline V gene sequence: CDR1 LNHDA, CDR2 SQIVND (reference sequence). CDR3 region: CASSLSTSGDTDTQYF. In DNA form, the CDR3 reads TGTGCCAGTAGTCTCTCCACTAGCGGGGACACAGATACGCAGTATTTT. Full variable domain (missing parts from reference TRBV19 and TRBJ2-3): DGGITQSPKYLFRKEGQNVTLSCEQNLNHDAMYWYRQDPGQGLRLIYYSQIVNDFQKGDIAEGYSVSREKKESFPLTVTSAQKNPTAFYLCASSLSTSGDTDTQYFGPGTRLTVL.

The chain employs TRBV4-3 and TRBJ1-2, with D hard to call. There are 13 residues in the CDR3. V was clipped by 2 bases and J by 1 base, with 5 bases between them. Germline V lookup: CDR1 LGHNA, CDR2 YSLEER. CDR3 nucleotide sequence: TGCGCCAGCAGCCAAACGGGTAACTATGGCTACACCTTC. Its translation is CASSQTGNYGYTF.

The chain carries TRBV5-6 and TRBJ2-7; D is unresolved. V gave up 3 bases and J gave up 3 bases, with 22 bases separating them. Per germline, CDR1 SGHDT and CDR2 YYEEEE. The CDR3 runs 17 residues. In DNA, the CDR3 is TGTGCCAGCAGCTCATGGCCCCCCTGGGCAACCAACTACGAGCAGTACTTC. Encoded protein: CASSSWPPWATNYEQYF. Drawing the rest from reference TRBV5-6 and TRBJ2-7, the complete variable domain is DAGVTQSPTHLIKTRGQQVTLRCSPKSGHDTVSWYQQALGQGPQFIFQYYEEEERQRGNFPDRFSGHQFPNYSSELNVNALLLGDSALYLCASSSWPPWATNYEQYFGPGTRLTVT.

The V call is TRBV6-4, the J call TRBJ1-1; unclear D gene. Trimming shortened V by 6 bases and J by 2 bases, and 10 bases separated the two germline ends. This CDR3 is 13 amino acids long. Germline V gene data show CDR1 as MRHNA and CDR2 as SNTAGT. DNA for the CDR3: TGTGCCAGCAGCCGGAGTATAAACACTGAAGCTTTCTTT. Translated: CASSRSINTEAFF.

Of note for this clone: The same CDR3 is also encoded by other DNA sequences in this sample. The rearrangement links TRBV3-1 (or the pseudogene TRBV3-2) to TRBJ2-5; TRBD2 aligns across 11 bases. Per the germline V gene, CDR1 is LGHDT and CDR2 is YNNKEL (reference sequence). The CDR3 has 15 residues. The trim removed 4 bases at V and 1 base at J, leaving 2 bases unmatched. The CDR3 here is CASSPGLAGQETQYF. The CDR3 coding sequence is TGTGCCAGCAGCCCCGGACTAGCGGGCCAAGAGACCCAGTACTTC.

In its sample, this clone was seen a few times. V and J are TRBV27 and TRBJ2-6; 7 positions match TRBD1. The length of the CDR3 is 18 residues. Trimming took 9 bases from V and 0 from J; bases not matched to a gene: 14. Germline assignment: CDR1 MNHEY and CDR2 SMNVEV (reference sequence). CDR3 nucleotide sequence: TGTGCCAGTCCCTATAGACAGGGAGCTTACTCTGGGGCCAACGTCCTGACTTTC. Translated, it gives CASPYRQGAYSGANVLTF.

This sequence joins TRBV11-3 and TRBJ2-1, with D unclear. V gave up 1 base and J gave up 0 bases, with 13 bases separating them. Germline V gene lookup returns CDR1 SGHNT and CDR2 YENEEA. The CDR3 totals 17 residues. Here the CDR3 reads CASSLGSAAASYNEQFF. As DNA, the CDR3 is TGTGCCAGCAGCTTAGGCTCGGCGGCAGCCTCCTACAATGAGCAGTTCTTC.

CDR3 loop: CASGRGGLAGGETQYF. In DNA form, the CDR3 reads TGTGCCAGCGGCCGAGGGGGACTAGCGGGAGGAGAGACCCAGTACTTC. The V gene is TRBV7-8, the J gene TRBJ2-5, with TRBD2 identical over 15 bases. Looked up from germline, CDR1 is SGHVS and CDR2 is FQNEAQ. V shed 8 bases and J 4 bases; nucleotides not matched to a gene: 8. The CDR3 totals 16 residues. The full variable domain, rest sourced from reference TRBV7-8 and TRBJ2-5, is GAGVSQSPRYKVAKRGQDVALRCDPISGHVSLFWYQQALGQGPEFLTYFQNEAQLDKSGLPSDRFFAERPEGSVSTLKIQRTQQEDSAVYLCASGRGGLAGGETQYFGPGTRLLVL.

The CDR3 DNA follows: TGTGCCAGCAGTTTAGGGAGAAGCTCCTACAATGAGCAGTTCTTC. Amino acids: CASSLGRSSYNEQFF. This chain links TRBV28 with TRBJ2-1; D is possibly TRBD2 (5 bases). The V end lost 2 bases, the J end lost 0 bases, and 8 bases lay between the germline ends. CDR3 length: 15 amino acids. Germline V gene sequence: CDR1 MDHEN, CDR2 SYDVKM.

The rearrangement joins TRBV3-1 (or the pseudogene TRBV3-2) to TRBJ2-5; 10 nucleotides match TRBD2. This CDR3 spans 15 amino acids. Trimming cost V 4 bases and J 5 bases; bases outside gene matches: 7. Germline CDR1 is LGHDT and CDR2 is YNNKEL (reference sequence). The CDR3 DNA follows: TGTGCCAGCAGCCCTAAGCGGGAGGGCCTCGAGACCCAGTACTTC. It specifies CASSPKREGLETQYF.

The rearrangement joins TRBV28 to TRBJ1-6, with D perhaps TRBD1 (6 bases). The CDR3 covers 14 residues. Germline CDR1 and CDR2: MDHEN and SYDVKM. V gave up 5 bases and J gave up 6 bases, with 11 bases separating them. The CDR3 sequence: CASSRGMSNSPLHF. DNA of the CDR3: TGTGCCAGCAGTAGGGGGATGAGTAATTCACCCCTCCACTTT. The entire variable domain, with the rest obtained from reference TRBV28 and TRBJ1-6, is as follows: DVKVTQSSRYLVKRTGEKVFLECVQDMDHENMFWYRQDPGLGLRLIYFSYDVKMKEKGDIPEGYSVSREKKERFSLILESASTNQTSMYLCASSRGMSNSPLHFGNGTRLTVT.